What follows describes a single T cell receptor (beta chain). This sample is part of a study of OX40 agonist ivuxolimab in advanced cancers. The CDR3 loop spans 13 amino acids. The germline V gene has CDR1 KGHSH and CDR2 LQKENI. V lost 4 bases to trimming and J lost 3 bases, with 9 bases between them. Produced via immunoSEQ multiplex PCR; TCRdb's table is partial and in-frame only. The data show fewer than 65,000 clones, about nine tenths seen once. This receptor was identified in an adult with an advanced solid tumor such as melanoma, head and neck, liver or kidney cancer. The J gene is TRBJ1-1, the V gene TRBV18; D might be TRBD1 (6 bases). The sequencing used CD4+ or CD8+ T cells sorted from blood, collected in a trial of the OX40 agonist ivuxolimab. Here the CDR3 reads CASSLQGDTEAFF. The CDR3 DNA sequence: TGTGCCAGCTCACTACAGGGCGACACTGAAGCTTTCTTT.